Reported below is one T cell receptor beta chain. Germline CDR1 LGHDT, CDR2 YNNKEL (reference sequence). The ends were cut back, 5 bases at V and 5 bases at J, with 13 bases in the middle. The CDR3 is 14 amino acids. How the authors handled the data: Estimation of nucleated cell counts was performed using reference gene primer amplification. Clones were read by immunoSEQ multiplex PCR, and TCRdb kept only the in-frame ones, dropping some. The DNA was the basis for D and trimming; V, J and clone size are from that table. The sample lists roughly 280,000 clones; about 91% were seen once. The data derive from a study of blood T cell repertoires in COVID-19. Across the whole study: Samples of COVID-19 (acute and convalescent) were obtained from the United States, Italy and Spain. Nucleic acid was either cDNA or gDNA, and it came from T cells, B-cell-depleted T cells, or PBMCs.

Grouping used clinical history reported by participants in a survey and questionnaire. Material for sequencing was PBMCs or T cells enriched from blood (not recorded which). The rearrangement uses TRBV3-1 (or the pseudogene TRBV3-2) and TRBJ1-5; D ambiguous. The TCR was taken from a man aged 35 to 55 who had been exposed to COVID-19. CDR3: CASSLAAVDQPQHF. In nucleotides, the CDR3 is TGTGCCAGCAGCTTAGCCGCCGTAGATCAGCCCCAGCATTTT.